What follows are 22 T cell receptor beta chains derived from one specimen sequenced in a study of T cell responses to AZD1222 COVID-19 vaccine. Profiled with immunoSEQ multiplex PCR; TCRdb holds only in-frame clones, not every one. Of 110,000 to 150,000 clones listed, 85% to 90% are singletons. Source: peripheral blood, taken on day 0 of AZD1222 vaccination. These TCRs come from an adult in good health.

This clone was observed a single time. CDR3 sequence (DNA): TGTGCCAGCAGTTTTCTCGGGACTAGCGGGAGGGGTGAGCAGTTCTTC. It translates to CASSFLGTSGRGEQFF. The chain links TRBV28 to TRBJ2-1; TRBD2 matches at 16 bases. The CDR3 is made up of 16 amino acids. CDR1 and CDR2 from the germline V gene are MDHEN and SYDVKM. Trimming removed 3 bases from V and 9 bases from J; junction bases left unmatched: 5.

This chain's CDR3 is CASSWGGLNTGELFF. CDR3 in DNA: TGTGCCAGCAGTTGGGGGGGGCTGAACACCGGGGAGCTGTTTTTT. This sequence joins TRBV6-2 or TRBV6-3 and TRBJ2-2, with D possibly matching TRBD2 (7 bases). Looked up from germline, CDR1 is MNHEY and CDR2 is SVGEGT. The V and J ends lost 4 bases and 1 base respectively, with 10 bases between them. CDR3 size: 15 residues.

The V call is TRBV6-5, the J call TRBJ1-2, with D possibly matching TRBD1 (6 bases). Germline lookup yields CDR1 MNHEY and CDR2 SVGAGI. The CDR3 sequence is 11 residues long. V shed 6 bases and J shed 6 bases, with 8 bases lying between them. The CDR3 DNA reads TGTGCCAGCAGAACAGGGCATGGCTACACCTTC. Its translation: CASRTGHGYTF.

This chain joins TRBV27 and TRBJ2-7; possible D gene TRBD2, 6 bases. Deletions cut 5 bases from V and 6 bases from J, with 8 bases between. The CDR3 sequence is 11 residues long. Germline V gives CDR1 MNHEY, CDR2 SMNVEV (reference sequence). The chain's CDR3 is CASSTSSEQYF. In DNA, the CDR3 is TGTGCCAGCAGTACTAGCAGCGAGCAGTACTTC.

V gene TRBV7-8 combines with J gene TRBJ2-3, with 7 bases aligning to TRBD1. V lost 8 bases, J lost 4 bases, and 15 bases stayed unmatched. Germline loops: CDR1 SGHVS, CDR2 FQNEAQ. The CDR3 extends over 16 amino acids. DNA for the CDR3: TGTGCCAGCCGGACGAGGGACAGCAGAAACCCAGATACGCAGTATTTT. This sequence encodes CASRTRDSRNPDTQYF.

The rearrangement links TRBV11-2 to TRBJ1-4; D perhaps matches TRBD1 (5 bases). Germline V CDR1 and CDR2: SGHAT, FQNNGV. The V gene lost 4 bases and the J gene lost 10 bases, with 16 bases spanning the gap. There are 14 residues in the CDR3. CDR3 in amino acids: CASSSLAGSGKLFF. The CDR3 nucleotides read TGTGCCAGCAGCTCACTCGCAGGGTCTGGAAAACTGTTTTTT.

V usage is TRBV14 and J usage is TRBJ1-4; unclear D gene. This CDR3 is 15 amino acids long. Trimming took off 7 bases at V and 5 bases at J, with 17 bases between the two ends. Germline-derived CDR1 and CDR2 are SGHDN and FVKESK. The CDR3 is CASTPGIARNEKLFF. The DNA of the CDR3 is TGTGCCAGCACCCCTGGGATAGCTCGAAATGAAAAACTGTTTTTT.

In its sample, this clone was seen a few times. The genes are TRBV29-1 and TRBJ1-1; 9 nucleotides line up with TRBD1. The germline CDR1 and CDR2 sequences are SQVTM and ANQGSEA. This CDR3 is built from 13 residues. Losses at the gene ends were 2 bases for V and 11 bases for J; bases not matched to a gene: 9. CDR3 DNA sequence: TGCAGCGTTGAACCTCCGGGACAGGGAAGGGCTTTCTTT. Amino acid sequence: CSVEPPGQGRAFF.

The chain uses TRBV6-5 and TRBJ1-2, with TRBD1 identical over 12 bases. This CDR3 is 15 amino acids long. Germline values: CDR1 MNHEY, CDR2 SVGAGI. V was pared by 0 bases and J by 7 bases, with 3 bases of the junction left unmatched. CDR3 nucleotides: TGTGCCAGCAGTTACTCGGGGGACAGGGGGCTTGGCTACACCTTC. This gives the protein CASSYSGDRGLGYTF.

CDR3 in amino acids: CASNRDLKPGGYTF. The DNA for the CDR3 is TGTGCCAGCAACCGGGACCTCAAACCGGGGGGCTACACCTTC. V gene TRBV7-9 combines with J gene TRBJ1-2; D might be TRBD1 (5 bases). CDR3 length: 14 amino acids. V shed 7 bases and J shed 8 bases, with 20 bases lying between them. Germline CDR1 SEHNR, CDR2 FQNEAQ (reference sequence). The full variable domain, with the rest looked up from reference TRBV7-9 and TRBJ1-2, is DTGVSQNPRHKITKRGQNVTFRCDPISEHNRLYWYRQTLGQGPEFLTYFQNEAQLEKSRLLSDRFSAERPKGSFSTLEIQRTEQGDSAMYLCASNRDLKPGGYTFGSGTRLTVV.

The chain combines TRBV7-9 with TRBJ2-7, with D unclear. The CDR3 is made up of 14 amino acids. The germline V gene encodes CDR1 SEHNR and CDR2 FQNEAQ (reference sequence). Trimming left V 3 bases short and J 0 bases short, with 9 bases between. This CDR3 reads CASSFSDGSYEQYF. CDR3 in DNA: TGTGCCAGCAGCTTTTCGGACGGCTCCTACGAGCAGTACTTC.

This chain connects TRBV28 to TRBJ1-1; maybe TRBD1 (5 bases). Germline V gene sequence: CDR1 MDHEN, CDR2 SYDVKM. Trimming removed 2 bases from V and 5 bases from J, with 9 bases in between. The CDR3 is 13 residues long. In nucleotides, the CDR3 is TGTGCCAGCAGTTTAGGGGGAAAGACTGAAGCTTTCTTT. Translated: CASSLGGKTEAFF.

The chain links TRBV2 to TRBJ2-5; possible D gene TRBD1, 5 bases. The germline V gene has CDR1 SNHLY and CDR2 FYNNEI. The CDR3 consists of 12 residues. Trimming took off 4 bases at V and 3 bases at J, with 6 bases between the two ends. This CDR3 reads CASSVTEETQYF. The CDR3 bases are TGTGCCAGCAGTGTGACAGAAGAGACCCAGTACTTC.

This sequence joins TRBV6-5 and TRBJ1-4; D might be TRBD1 (6 bases). Germline values: CDR1 MNHEY, CDR2 SVGAGI. Trimming stripped 4 bases from V and 7 bases from J, with 19 bases between. This CDR3 region has 16 residues. Here the CDR3 reads CASSSYLGAGFEKLFF. CDR3 bases: TGTGCCAGCAGTTCCTATTTGGGGGCCGGATTTGAAAAACTGTTTTTT.

This chain links TRBV6-5 with TRBJ2-5; D perhaps matches TRBD1 (5 bases). This CDR3 has 13 amino acids. Germline assignment: CDR1 MNHEY and CDR2 SVGAGI. V was shortened by 5 bases and J by 5 bases, with 12 bases between the two germline ends. The CDR3 protein is CASSPRRVETQYF. DNA for the CDR3: TGTGCCAGCAGTCCCCGCAGGGTGGAGACCCAGTACTTC.

The chain has TRBV3-1 (or the pseudogene TRBV3-2) and TRBJ2-7; D unresolved. This CDR3 region has 11 residues. Deletions cut 2 bases from V and 4 bases from J, with 3 bases between. Per germline, CDR1 LGHDT and CDR2 YNNKEL (reference sequence). The CDR3 sequence is CASSQLYEQYF. CDR3 bases: TGTGCCAGCAGCCAACTATACGAGCAGTACTTC.

The rearrangement joins TRBV10-2 to TRBJ1-1; no reliable D call. Trimming took 4 bases from V and 3 from J, leaving 9 bases between them. The CDR3 is 13 residues long. The germline V gene encodes CDR1 WSHSY and CDR2 SAAADI. The CDR3: CASSVQWDTEAFF. Written as DNA, the CDR3 is TGCGCCAGCAGTGTCCAGTGGGACACTGAAGCTTTCTTT.

Here the CDR3 reads CASARLTGTSEKLFF. The CDR3 DNA sequence: TGTGCCAGCGCAAGACTGACTGGGACCTCTGAAAAACTGTTTTTT. The chain carries TRBV6-5 and TRBJ1-4; tentatively, D is TRBD1 (5 bases). The V end was cut by 8 bases, the J end by 7 bases, with 20 bases between. The V gene's germline CDR1 is MNHEY and CDR2 SVGAGI. The CDR3 is 15 residues long.

This chain joins TRBV12-5 and TRBJ1-2; 8 bases agree with TRBD1. The V gene end was trimmed by 1 base and the J gene end by 2 bases; junction bases not matched to a gene: 3. CDR3 size: 15 residues. The V gene's germline CDR1 is LGHNT and CDR2 FRNRAP. CDR3: CASGLAGQGNYGYTF. The CDR3 DNA follows: TGTGCTAGTGGTTTGGCCGGACAGGGCAACTATGGCTACACCTTC.

This chain joins TRBV24-1 and TRBJ1-2; weak D call: TRBD1 (6 bases). The ends were cut back, 6 bases at V and 7 bases at J, with 8 bases in the middle. Germline lookup yields CDR1 KGHDR and CDR2 SFDVKD. The CDR3 consists of 11 residues. CDR3: CATSWGPGYTF. In nucleotides, the CDR3 is TGTGCCACCAGTTGGGGGCCTGGCTACACCTTC.

The genes are TRBV25-1 and TRBJ1-2; TRBD1 matches at 9 bases. The CDR3 has 18 amino acids. With 1 base clipped from V and 1 base from J, the junction kept 10 bases outside the gene matches. Germline loops: CDR1 MGHDK, CDR2 SYGVNS. CDR3 bases: TGTGCCAGCAGTGAATTTAGGGGACAGGGAGTCCTTAACTATGGCTACACCTTC. This codes for CASSEFRGQGVLNYGYTF.

The chain joins TRBV12-5 to TRBJ1-1; D not certain. Trimming removed 3 bases from V and 8 bases from J, with 16 bases in between. This CDR3 is 14 amino acids long. CDR1 and CDR2 (germline): LGHNT, FRNRAP. The DNA of the CDR3 is TGTGCTAGTGGTTTATCCTCGCGCCCCACCGAAGCTTTCTTT. Translation gives CASGLSSRPTEAFF. Drawing the rest from reference TRBV12-5 and TRBJ1-1, the complete variable domain is DARVTQTPRHKVTEMGQEVTMRCQPILGHNTVFWYRQTMMQGLELLAYFRNRAPLDDSGMPKDRFSAEMPDATLATLKIQPSEPRDSAVYFCASGLSSRPTEAFFGQGTRLTVV.